Below are 24 T cell receptor beta chains sequenced from a single sample in a study of cytomegalovirus exposure and HLA in healthy donors. The table came from immunoSEQ multiplex PCR; TCRdb's copy has only in-frame clones and leaves some out. The sample has approximately 160,000 clones, 91% seen once. The sample was PBMCs. The receptors were gathered from a woman younger than 30 in good health and CMV-seropositive.

A few counts support this clone. The chain is built from TRBV5-6 and TRBJ2-7; possibly TRBD1 for D (5 bases). The ends were cut back, 2 bases at V and 3 bases at J, with 12 bases in the middle. The CDR3 runs 14 residues. Germline lookup yields CDR1 SGHDT and CDR2 YYEEEE. CDR3 DNA: TGTGCCAGCAGCTTCACGACAGTAGGCTACGAGCAGTACTTC. Its translation: CASSFTTVGYEQYF.

Regarding this clone: One junction end does not reproduce the germline sequence, and a read error may be involved. The chain joins TRBV2 to TRBJ1-2; TRBD1 might be the D (6 bases). Germline assignment: CDR1 SNHLY and CDR2 FYNNEI. This CDR3 is built from 15 residues. CDR3 sequence (DNA): TGTGCCAGCAGTGTAATCCAGGGGAGTAACTGTGGCTACACCTTC. Residues: CASSVIQGSNCGYTF. The whole variable domain, remainder taken from reference TRBV2 and TRBJ1-2, is EPEVTQTPSHQVTQMGQEVILRCVPISNHLYFYWYRQILGQKVEFLVSFYNNEISEKSEIFDDQFSVERPDGSNFTLKIRSTKLEDSAMYFCASSVIQGSNCGYTFGSGTRLTVV.

The chain employs TRBV6-5 and TRBJ2-1, with 10 bases fitting TRBD2. The J segment lost 3 bases and the V segment lost 4 bases, leaving 6 bases of the junction unmatched. The germline CDR1 and CDR2 sequences are MNHEY and SVGAGI. This CDR3 spans 16 amino acids. The CDR3: CASSFLAGEGYNEQFF. CDR3 nucleotides: TGTGCCAGCAGTTTCCTAGCGGGAGAAGGCTACAATGAGCAGTTCTTC.

This chain uses TRBV14 with TRBJ2-4; the D gene is possibly TRBD1 (5 bases). The CDR3 is made up of 14 amino acids. Trimming removed 1 base at V and 7 bases at J, with 11 bases between. Germline CDR1 reads SGHDN; CDR2 reads FVKESK. The chain's CDR3 is CASSQAGARNIQYF. DNA of the CDR3: TGTGCCAGCAGCCAAGCTGGGGCGAGGAACATTCAGTACTTC.

V and J are TRBV11-2 and TRBJ2-7; 9 bases are a match to TRBD2. This CDR3 is built from 17 residues. Unmatched junction bases numbered 17, after V lost 2 bases and J lost 9 bases. Germline lookup yields CDR1 SGHAT and CDR2 FQNNGV. CDR3 region: CASSLRDSGSSKYGQYF. In DNA form, the CDR3 reads TGTGCCAGCAGCTTAAGGGATAGCGGGAGCTCGAAATATGGGCAGTACTTC.

The chain joins TRBV29-1 to TRBJ1-1; D might be TRBD1 (6 bases). Per germline, CDR1 SQVTM and CDR2 ANQGSEA. CDR3 length equals 14 residues. The germline V and J ends were trimmed by 2 bases and 3 bases, with 13 bases remaining between them. Here the CDR3 reads CSVERGGTDTEAFF. CDR3 coding DNA: TGCAGCGTTGAAAGGGGGGGTACAGACACTGAAGCTTTCTTT.

The V gene is TRBV19, the J gene TRBJ2-6; D might be TRBD2 (6 bases). Germline assignment: CDR1 LNHDA and CDR2 SQIVND (reference sequence). This CDR3 spans 17 amino acids. V dropped 1 base and J dropped 0 bases, with 10 bases sitting between them. CDR3 protein: CASSIVGGDSGANVLTF. The CDR3 DNA sequence: TGTGCCAGTAGTATAGTAGGCGGGGACTCTGGGGCCAACGTCCTGACTTTC.

The chain combines TRBV12-5 with TRBJ2-2; 7 nucleotides line up with TRBD1. CDR1 is LGHNT and CDR2 is FRNRAP in the germline V gene. J was trimmed by 7 bases and V by 0 bases; bases with no gene match: 8. This CDR3 has 16 residues. CDR3 loop: CASGLVRGGGIGELFF. The CDR3 DNA is TGTGCTAGTGGTTTGGTACGAGGGGGCGGTATCGGGGAGCTGTTTTTT.

The V and J genes are TRBV4-2 and TRBJ1-2; D call uncertain. Deletions cut 2 bases from V and 8 bases from J, with 21 bases between. From germline, CDR1 is LGHNA and CDR2 YNFKEQ. The CDR3 totals 16 residues. CDR3 DNA sequence: TGTGCCAGCAGCCAACCATGGGAACTAGAAGTGAGGGGCTACACCTTC. Protein product: CASSQPWELEVRGYTF.

This sequence joins TRBV9 and TRBJ1-3; D gene uncertain. The V end lost 0 bases, the J end lost 1 base, and 5 bases lay between the germline ends. The length of the CDR3 is 14 residues. Germline loops: CDR1 SGDLS, CDR2 YYNGEE. CDR3 amino acids: CASSVAVSGNTIYF. The CDR3 region has the DNA TGTGCCAGCAGCGTAGCGGTTTCTGGAAACACCATATATTTT. Together with reference TRBV9 and TRBJ1-3, the CDR3 gives the full variable domain: DSGVTQTPKHLITATGQRVTLRCSPRSGDLSVYWYQQSLDQGLQFLIQYYNGEERAKGNILERFSAQQFPDLHSELNLSSLELGDSALYFCASSVAVSGNTIYFGEGSWLTVV.

V is TRBV6-6 and J is TRBJ1-2; 8 bases line up with TRBD1. This CDR3 has 15 residues. Germline trimming cut 0 bases from V and 4 bases from J; bases unmatched to any gene: 4. CDR1 is MNHNY, CDR2 SVGAGI, per germline (reference sequence). The DNA for the CDR3 is TGTGCCAGCAGTTACTCGAATACAGGGGGCTATGGCTACACCTTC. Translating it yields CASSYSNTGGYGYTF.

This clone occurred once. The V gene is TRBV7-3, the J gene TRBJ2-3; TRBD1 might be the D (6 bases). CDR1 SGHTA and CDR2 FQGTGA come from the germline V gene. CDR3 length: 15 amino acids. Trimming removed 2 bases at V and 2 bases at J, with 11 bases between. CDR3 DNA: TGTGCCAGCAGCTTAGGGGGCGGACCCACAGATACGCAGTATTTT. The encoded protein is CASSLGGGPTDTQYF.

The J gene is TRBJ2-3, the V gene TRBV6-5; TRBD2 might be the D (6 bases). CDR3 length: 15 amino acids. The germline V gene has CDR1 MNHEY and CDR2 SVGAGI. V was clipped by 2 bases and J by 2 bases, with 11 bases between them. The CDR3 coding sequence is TGTGCCAGCAGTTACGGCGGACTAAACACAGATACGCAGTATTTT. Residues: CASSYGGLNTDTQYF.

This chain connects TRBV5-8 to TRBJ2-7; D is uncertain. The CDR3 sequence is 15 residues long. Germline V gene data show CDR1 as SGHTS and CDR2 as YDEGEE. V shed 4 bases and J shed 0 bases, with 14 bases lying between them. CDR3 sequence (DNA): TGTGCCAGCAGCGGCCTCGGCGGCCTCTCCTACGAGCAGTACTTC. Its protein product is CASSGLGGLSYEQYF.

The chain uses TRBV5-4 and TRBJ2-7; 8 bases align to TRBD1. V was pared by 2 bases and J by 3 bases, with 4 bases of the junction left unmatched. CDR1 is SGHNT and CDR2 is YYREEE in the germline V gene (reference sequence). The CDR3 consists of 14 residues. The CDR3: CASSFRGPNYEQYF. The CDR3 DNA is TGTGCCAGCAGCTTCAGGGGGCCCAACTACGAGCAGTACTTC.

The rearrangement uses TRBV4-1 and TRBJ2-5, with 13 bases aligning to TRBD2. Germline CDR1 reads MGHRA; CDR2 reads YSYEKL. V was clipped by 4 bases and J by 5 bases; unmatched bases: 16. This CDR3 region has 19 residues. The DNA for the CDR3 is TGCGCCAGCAGCCTTCGGACTAGCGGGGGTTGTTTTATCCAGGAGACCCAGTACTTC. Its translation is CASSLRTSGGCFIQETQYF.

V gene TRBV5-6 combines with J gene TRBJ1-2; 9 nucleotides align to TRBD1. With V trimmed by 0 bases and J by 8 bases, 11 bases remained unmatched. There are 16 residues in the CDR3. Germline CDR1 reads SGHDT; CDR2 reads YYEEEE. CDR3 protein: CASSLGGLTGGGGYTF. The CDR3 DNA is TGTGCCAGCAGCTTGGGTGGCCTTACAGGGGGCGGCGGCTACACCTTC.

The V gene is TRBV7-2, the J gene TRBJ2-7; a weak D match, TRBD2 (6 bases). V lost 0 bases and J 2 bases, leaving 14 bases between the germline ends. The germline CDR1 and CDR2 sequences are SGHTA and FQGNSA. This CDR3 contains 16 residues. This CDR3 reads CASSLALGGKAYEQYF. CDR3 bases: TGTGCCAGCAGCTTAGCGCTGGGCGGGAAGGCCTACGAGCAGTACTTC.

This rearrangement joins TRBV6-1 to TRBJ2-3; 8 bases are shared with TRBD2. Germline loops: CDR1 MNHNS, CDR2 SASEGT. The length of the CDR3 is 14 residues. Germline trimming cut 3 bases from V and 4 bases from J; bases unmatched to any gene: 3. The CDR3 DNA follows: TGTGCCAGCAGTGACGACGGGGGGGCAGATACGCAGTATTTT. Its translation is CASSDDGGADTQYF.

This clone came up once. The chain recombines TRBV27 with TRBJ1-2; D remains unclear. This CDR3 has 15 amino acids. Trimming removed 0 bases from V and 0 bases from J, with 8 bases in between. CDR1 and CDR2 from the germline V gene are MNHEY and SMNVEV (reference sequence). The CDR3 is CASSLSSLSNYGYTF. DNA of the CDR3: TGTGCCAGCAGTTTATCCTCTCTTTCTAACTATGGCTACACCTTC.

This sequence joins TRBV6-5 and TRBJ2-1, with no clear D. V lost 0 bases to trimming and J lost 7 bases, with 7 bases between them. The CDR3 has 13 residues. Germline CDR1 and CDR2: MNHEY and SVGAGI. The CDR3 loop reads CASSYSELNEQFF. The DNA for the CDR3 is TGTGCCAGCAGTTACTCGGAGTTGAATGAGCAGTTCTTC.

This rearrangement joins TRBV6-5 to TRBJ2-2; weak D call: TRBD2 (5 bases). The V and J ends lost 6 bases and 4 bases respectively, with 9 bases between them. CDR3 length equals 13 residues. From germline, CDR1 is MNHEY and CDR2 SVGAGI. The CDR3 DNA reads as TGTGCCAGCAGACTAGTGAGCACCGGGGAGCTGTTTTTT. Amino acids: CASRLVSTGELFF.

The genes are TRBV6-1 and TRBJ2-7; no clear D gene. The CDR3 runs to 11 residues. Germline lookup yields CDR1 MNHNS and CDR2 SASEGT. Trimming removed 6 bases from V and 3 bases from J, with 6 bases in between. CDR3 region: CASSQNYEQYF. CDR3 bases: TGTGCCAGCAGCCAAAACTACGAGCAGTACTTC.

This chain uses TRBV19 with TRBJ1-1; D unresolved. The CDR3 totals 14 residues. Trimming removed 3 bases from V and 4 bases from J, with 12 bases in between. Germline CDR1 reads LNHDA; CDR2 reads SQIVND (reference sequence). CDR3 sequence: CASSIRGRGTEAFF. DNA of the CDR3: TGTGCCAGTAGTATCAGAGGCCGTGGCACTGAAGCTTTCTTT.